Presented here are 5 T cell receptor beta chains from one specimen sequenced in a study of T cells in Graves' hyperthyroidism and ophthalmopathy. TCR beta CDR3 regions were amplified from RNA. In the first-round RT-PCR of the TCR CDR3, the HTBI primer set was used. From the multiplex PCR reads, TCRdb called clonotypes with MiXCR, one entry per CDR3 protein. The table records 400,000 to 500,000 distinct CDR3 sequences, around 15% of them present only once. The sample taken for sequencing was blood. These receptors came from a woman under 30 with Graves' hyperthyroidism.

The CDR3 DNA reads TGTGCCAGCAGCGTAGCGGCGATGAACACTGAAGCTTTCTTT. This translates into CASSVAAMNTEAFF. V and J are TRBV9 and TRBJ1-1, with no clear D. V gave up 0 bases and J gave up 0 bases, with 6 bases separating them. CDR1 and CDR2 (germline): SGDLS, YYNGEE. This CDR3 spans 14 amino acids.

This clonotype was counted at least ten times. The chain has TRBV7-3 and TRBJ2-3; 9 nucleotides agree with TRBD2. Trimming at V came to 2 bases and at J to 1 base, leaving 7 bases not matched to a gene. Looked up from germline, CDR1 is SGHTA and CDR2 is FQGTGA. The CDR3 sequence is 17 residues long. The CDR3, as DNA: TGTGCCAGCAGCTTAGACCTAGCGGGACGGGGCACAGATACGCAGTATTTT. It specifies CASSLDLAGRGTDTQYF.

This clonotype was picked up many times. The chain is built from TRBV20-1 and TRBJ1-1, with no clear D. The V gene's germline CDR1 is DFQATT and CDR2 SNEGSKA (reference sequence). The CDR3 runs to 12 residues. The ends were cut back, 2 bases at V and 7 bases at J, with 11 bases in the middle. CDR3: CSARHLQDEAFF. DNA of the CDR3: TGCAGTGCTAGACATTTGCAAGATGAAGCTTTCTTT.

There are a few counts of this clonotype. The chain is built from TRBV28 and TRBJ1-1, with 7 bases aligning to TRBD1. The CDR3 covers 16 residues. Per germline, CDR1 MDHEN and CDR2 SYDVKM. After removal of 3 bases from V and 7 bases from J, the junction contained 14 bases not matched to a gene. CDR3: CASSLAEEKGAGEAFF. CDR3 DNA sequence: TGTGCCAGCAGTTTGGCTGAGGAGAAGGGGGCGGGTGAAGCTTTCTTT.

This chain connects TRBV6-2 or TRBV6-3 to TRBJ1-5; TRBD1 aligns across 8 bases. This CDR3 comprises 16 residues. Germline CDR1 and CDR2: MNHEY and SVGEGT. V shed 6 bases and J 2 bases; nucleotides not matched to a gene: 9. The CDR3 loop reads CASRPGQGAGNQPQHF. DNA for the CDR3: TGTGCCAGCAGACCCGGACAGGGCGCGGGCAATCAGCCCCAGCATTTT.